The 14 T cell receptor beta chains below come from one sample, sequenced in a study of OX40 agonist ivuxolimab in advanced cancers. TCRdb keeps only in-frame clones here, not all; method: immunoSEQ multiplex PCR. The data show tens of thousands of clones, roughly 91% seen once. Material: CD4+ or CD8+ T cells sorted from blood, obtained in a trial of the OX40 agonist ivuxolimab. The origin of the receptors is an adult with an advanced solid tumor such as melanoma, head and neck, liver or kidney cancer.

The chain joins TRBV6-5 to TRBJ1-3; D is unclear. The V gene's germline CDR1 is MNHEY and CDR2 SVGAGI. Trimming took off 2 bases at V and 0 bases at J, with 11 bases between the two ends. CDR3 length: 16 residues. The CDR3 region is CASSYEHPFSGNTIYF. CDR3 DNA: TGTGCCAGCAGTTACGAACATCCCTTCTCTGGAAACACCATATATTTT.

The J gene is TRBJ2-7, the V gene TRBV7-2; weak D call: TRBD1 (6 bases). CDR1 SGHTA and CDR2 FQGNSA come from the germline V gene. The CDR3 covers 13 residues. The V end was cut by 3 bases, the J end by 6 bases, with 12 bases between. The CDR3 here is CASSFQGLGEQYV. The CDR3 DNA reads TGTGCCAGCAGCTTCCAGGGGTTAGGCGAGCAGTACGTC.

This clone was counted once. V usage is TRBV13 and J usage is TRBJ2-7, with D unresolved. The germline V gene has CDR1 PRHDT and CDR2 FYEKMQ (reference sequence). The CDR3 is made up of 14 amino acids. The V end was cut by 3 bases, the J end by 0 bases, with 9 bases between. In DNA, the CDR3 is TGTGCCAGCAGCTTCAGCCCCCTCTCCTACGAGCAGTACGTC. Protein product: CASSFSPLSYEQYV.

The chain recombines TRBV5-1 with TRBJ2-2; TRBD2 aligns across 8 bases. The CDR3 has 16 amino acids. The germline V gene encodes CDR1 SGHRS and CDR2 YFSETQ. Losses at the gene ends were 4 bases for V and 0 bases for J; bases not matched to a gene: 5. CDR3 sequence (DNA): TGCGCCAGCAGCCTGCCGGGACTAGCGAACACCGGGGAGCTGTTTTTT. The encoded protein is CASSLPGLANTGELFF.

This clone was detected only once. The chain has TRBV5-1 and TRBJ1-3; TRBD1 aligns across 8 bases. V dropped 1 base and J dropped 3; count of bases not matched to a gene: 3. This CDR3 contains 15 residues. The germline V gene has CDR1 SGHRS and CDR2 YFSETQ. CDR3 nucleotides: TGCGCCAGCAGCTTGCAGGGGGCAGATGGAAACACCATATATTTT. It codes for CASSLQGADGNTIYF.

The V and J genes are TRBV4-1 and TRBJ2-5; TRBD2 matches 11 bases. Germline CDR1 and CDR2: MGHRA and YSYEKL. This CDR3 contains 18 residues. The trim removed 8 bases at V and 5 bases at J, leaving 19 bases unmatched. This CDR3 reads CASRPFSGGAKVRETQYF. The CDR3 coding sequence is TGCGCCAGCCGACCTTTTAGCGGGGGGGCCAAGGTTAGGGAGACCCAGTACTTC.

The chain employs TRBV7-9 and TRBJ2-4; D tentatively reads TRBD1 or TRBD2 (5 bases each). Per the germline V gene, CDR1 is SEHNR and CDR2 is FQNEAQ (reference sequence). CDR3 length: 14 amino acids. Trimming removed 5 bases from V and 5 bases from J, with 13 bases in between. CDR3 region: CASSDSGTQNIQYF. CDR3 DNA: TGTGCCAGCAGCGACTCCGGGACCCAAAACATTCAGTACTTC. The full variable domain, rest sourced from reference TRBV7-9 and TRBJ2-4, is DTGVSQNPRHKITKRGQNVTFRCDPISEHNRLYWYRQTLGQGPEFLTYFQNEAQLEKSRLLSDRFSAERPKGSFSTLEIQRTEQGDSAMYLCASSDSGTQNIQYFGAGTRLSVL.

This clone was observed a single time. The gene calls are TRBV7-6 and TRBJ2-3; D is possibly TRBD2 (6 bases). Germline V gene data show CDR1 as SGHVS and CDR2 as FNYEAQ. V gave up 5 bases and J gave up 5 bases, with 14 bases separating them. The CDR3 is 14 amino acids. Written as DNA, the CDR3 is TGTGCCAGCAGCCGTAGCGGAAATGGAGATACGCAGTATTTT. It is translated as CASSRSGNGDTQYF.

The gene calls are TRBV6-6 and TRBJ1-5; 7 positions match TRBD1. The junction had 5 bases not matched to a gene; V was cut back by 2 bases and J by 4 bases. Germline V gene lookup returns CDR1 MNHNY and CDR2 SVGAGI (reference sequence). The CDR3 length is 15 residues. The CDR3 nucleotides are TGTGCCAGCAGTTACGACAGGGCTATTAATCAGCCCCAGCATTTT. Amino acid sequence: CASSYDRAINQPQHF.

The V gene is TRBV27, the J gene TRBJ1-1; no clear D gene. Germline V gene data show CDR1 as MNHEY and CDR2 as SMNVEV (reference sequence). V was clipped by 4 bases and J by 4 bases, with 16 bases between them. There are 15 residues in the CDR3. DNA for the CDR3: TGTGCCAGCAGTTATTGGGGAGTGGATGGCACTGAAGCTTTCTTT. Residues: CASSYWGVDGTEAFF.

The chain links TRBV6-1 to TRBJ1-1; TRBD1 is a possible D gene (6 bases). The CDR3 spans 15 residues. CDR1 and CDR2 from the germline V gene are MNHNS and SASEGT. V was clipped by 0 bases and J by 4 bases, with 12 bases between them. The CDR3 loop reads CASSEARQVVTEAFF. The CDR3 coding sequence is TGTGCCAGCAGTGAAGCTCGACAGGTTGTCACTGAAGCTTTCTTT.

This chain joins TRBV28 and TRBJ2-1, with a weak D call TRBD2 (7 bases). Trimming left V 1 base short and J 0 bases short, with 13 bases between. This CDR3 spans 17 amino acids. Looked up from germline, CDR1 is MDHEN and CDR2 is SYDVKM. The CDR3 DNA reads as TGTGCCAGCAGTTTATTAGGCGGGGGCGTCTCCTACAATGAGCAGTTCTTC. It encodes CASSLLGGGVSYNEQFF.

The genes are TRBV18 and TRBJ1-5; the D is unclear. CDR3 length: 17 residues. Germline V gene lookup returns CDR1 KGHSH and CDR2 LQKENI. The V gene lost 1 base and the J gene lost 4 bases, with 17 bases spanning the gap. In DNA, the CDR3 is TGTGCCAGCTCACCACTCAAAGAAGTGTTTGGGAATCAGCCCCAGCATTTT. Amino acid sequence: CASSPLKEVFGNQPQHF.

The V and J genes are TRBV28 and TRBJ1-6, with TRBD1 matching over 7 bases. Trimming took 9 bases from V and 3 from J; bases not matched to a gene: 5. The CDR3 runs 14 residues. CDR1 is MDHEN, CDR2 SYDVKM, per germline. This CDR3 is CASDRDGYNSPLHF. CDR3 DNA sequence: TGTGCCAGTGACAGGGACGGCTATAATTCACCCCTCCACTTT.